The source of this T cell receptor (beta chain) is a study of blood T cell repertoires in COVID-19. In the authors' workflow: Reference gene primer amplification in the assay estimated nucleated cell counts. Only in-frame clones appear in the TCRdb table, and some are missing; sequencing was by immunoSEQ multiplex PCR. That table furnishes V, J and clone size, whereas the DNA furnished D and trimming. The sample lists about 170,000 clones; 85% to 95% were seen once. Trimming cost V 3 bases and J 4 bases, with 19 bases left between them. This CDR3 contains 16 residues. In germline, CDR1 is SEHNR, CDR2 FQNEAQ (reference sequence).

The chain combines TRBV7-9 with TRBJ2-7, with D perhaps matching TRBD1 (6 bases). This clonotype was sampled from a woman in her forties or fifties with acute or convalescent COVID-19. The material sequenced was peripheral blood. CDR3: CASSLTPGQENYEQYF. The DNA for the CDR3 is TGTGCCAGCAGCTTGACCCCGGGACAAGAAAATTACGAGCAGTACTTC.